These T cell receptor beta chains were read from a single sample in a study of early T cells in non-severe SARS-CoV-2 infection. TCRdb used MiXCR to reprocess the 5' RACE reads, holding one entry per CDR3 protein. The table includes about 44,000 distinct CDR3 sequences, 20% to 25% detected once. The input for sequencing was whole blood, taken at baseline. These receptors were obtained from an adult who was a healthcare worker with PCR-confirmed SARS-CoV-2 infection or an uninfected control (not recorded which). Both conserved end residues are part of each CDR3. Each record gives: J gene, V gene, clone size, D gene, CDR3 protein, CDR3 DNA. The D gene is left open where the match is weak. Clone size appears in some rows only: once, few, many, or a class for an expanded clone.

TRBJ2-7,TRBV29-1,many,NA,CSVLDRSSYEQYF,TGCAGCGTCCTCGACCGGAGCTCCTACGAGCAGTACTTC
TRBJ2-5,TRBV19,few,NA,CASSPPGGYGSETQYF,TGTGCCAGTAGTCCCCCCGGGGGTTATGGTTCGGAGACCCAGTACTTC
TRBJ1-1,TRBV2,many,NA,CASRLGAQTEAFF,TGTGCCAGCAGACTAGGAGCCCAGACTGAAGCTTTCTTT
TRBJ2-7,TRBV7-9,NA,TRBD1,CASSPGQGTHEQYF,TGTGCCAGCAGCCCCGGACAGGGAACCCACGAGCAGTACTTC
TRBJ2-7,TRBV7-2,few,NA,CASSLTRYEQYF,TGTGCCAGCAGCTTAACCCGCTACGAGCAGTACTTC
TRBJ2-3,TRBV7-7,NA,TRBD2,CASSPGLAGGITDTQYF,TGTGCTAGCAGCCCTGGCCTAGCGGGGGGTATCACAGATACGCAGTATTTT
TRBJ1-2,TRBV4-3,NA,TRBD1,CASSQDRGANYGYTF,TGCGCCAGCAGCCAGGACAGGGGAGCTAACTATGGCTACACCTTC
TRBJ2-2,TRBV13,NA,TRBD1,CASSLGQGIGELFF,TGTGCCAGCAGCTTGGGACAGGGAATCGGGGAGCTGTTTTTT
TRBJ1-1,TRBV7-8,few,TRBD1,CASSLDRGPNTEAFF,TGTGCCAGCAGCTTAGACAGGGGACCGAACACTGAAGCTTTCTTT
TRBJ2-5,TRBV5-6,once,NA,CASSPRWGETQYF,TGTGCCAGCAGCCCTCGGTGGGGTGAGACCCAGTACTTC
TRBJ1-1,TRBV7-2,few,NA,CASSLTAGSTEAFF,TGTGCCAGCAGCCTAACAGCGGGCAGCACTGAAGCTTTCTTT
TRBJ2-3,TRBV24-1,NA,NA,CATSDHTTEADTQYF,TGTGCCACCAGTGACCATACGACAGAGGCAGATACGCAGTATTTT
TRBJ2-5,TRBV15,NA,NA,CATSSLGRETQYF,TGTGCCACCAGCAGTCTAGGGCGGGAGACCCAGTACTTC
TRBJ1-2,TRBV10-2,NA,TRBD1,CASRGDTGAHGYTF,TGCGCCAGCAGAGGGGACACAGGGGCCCATGGCTACACCTTC
TRBJ1-6,TRBV10-3,NA,TRBD1,CAISVTGEVNSPLHF,TGTGCCATCAGCGTAACAGGGGAGGTAAATTCACCCCTCCACTTT
TRBJ2-2,TRBV3-1,few,NA,CASSAHQGSTGELFF,TGTGCCAGCAGCGCGCACCAGGGGAGCACCGGGGAGCTGTTTTTT
TRBJ1-6,TRBV2,few,TRBD1,CASSSRTGSSSPLHF,TGTGCCAGCAGTTCTCGGACAGGGTCTAGTTCACCCCTCCACTTT
TRBJ1-5,TRBV19,few,TRBD1,CASAGGDRLNQPQHF,TGTGCCAGTGCCGGGGGGGACAGGCTTAATCAGCCCCAGCATTTT
TRBJ2-7,TRBV6-5,NA,NA,CASKTGASYEQYF,TGTGCCAGCAAGACAGGCGCTTCCTACGAGCAGTACTTC
TRBJ2-7,TRBV7-9,NA,NA,CASSLSGDYFYEQYF,TGTGCCAGCAGCTTGTCAGGGGACTACTTCTACGAGCAGTACTTC
TRBJ2-7,TRBV15,NA,TRBD1,CATSPGTGVTYEQYF,TGTGCCACCAGCCCCGGGACAGGAGTCACGTACGAGCAGTACTTC
TRBJ1-4,TRBV10-3,few,TRBD1,CAISQSGTGVKLFF,TGTGCCATCAGCCAATCCGGGACAGGGGTGAAACTGTTTTTT
TRBJ2-5,TRBV7-8,NA,TRBD2,CASSSLSGGRSETQYF,TGTGCCAGCAGCTCTCTCTCGGGGGGGCGCTCAGAGACCCAGTACTTC
TRBJ2-3,TRBV4-3,few,NA,CASSQDFEGMSTDTQYF,TGCGCCAGCAGCCAAGATTTCGAGGGAATGAGCACAGATACGCAGTATTTT
TRBJ1-1,TRBV5-1,NA,NA,CASSWGQAAMNTEAFF,TGCGCCAGCAGCTGGGGCCAGGCCGCTATGAACACTGAAGCTTTCTTT
TRBJ1-1,TRBV2,few,NA,CASSEPQAVNTEAFF,TGTGCCAGCAGTGAGCCCCAGGCAGTGAACACTGAAGCTTTCTTT
TRBJ2-7,TRBV20-1,NA,TRBD1,CSARDPMRDRGTYEQYF,TGCAGTGCTAGAGATCCAATGCGGGACAGGGGGACCTACGAGCAGTACTTC
TRBJ2-2,TRBV5-1,NA,NA,CASSLWEPTGELFF,TGCGCCAGCAGCTTGTGGGAGCCGACCGGGGAGCTGTTTTTT
TRBJ1-2,TRBV20-1,many,NA,CSARDLSYGQPWGYTF,TGCAGTGCTAGAGATCTGTCATACGGACAGCCTTGGGGCTACACCTTC
TRBJ1-1,TRBV4-1,few,NA,CASSLSGGPKMNTEAFF,TGCGCCAGCAGCCTATCGGGAGGACCGAAGATGAACACTGAAGCTTTCTTT
TRBJ2-7,TRBV11-3,NA,NA,CASSLFAQSYEQYF,TGTGCCAGCAGCTTATTCGCCCAATCCTACGAGCAGTACTTC
TRBJ2-7,TRBV5-1,NA,NA,CASSTGPNYEQYF,TGCGCCAGCAGCACGGGACCGAACTACGAGCAGTACTTC
TRBJ2-3,TRBV20-1,NA,NA,CSARGVDTQYF,TGCAGTGCTAGAGGCGTCGATACGCAGTATTTT
TRBJ1-5,TRBV6-4,few,TRBD1,CASQDRGRGQPQHF,TGTGCCAGCCAGGACAGGGGGCGCGGTCAGCCCCAGCATTTT
TRBJ1-5,TRBV6-5,few,TRBD1,CASRTGTGNQPQHF,TGTGCCAGCAGGACCGGGACAGGGAATCAGCCCCAGCATTTT
TRBJ1-1,TRBV6-2/TRBV6-3,NA,NA,CASSYEEVLNTEAFF,TGTGCCAGCAGTTACGAGGAGGTCTTGAACACTGAAGCTTTCTTT
TRBJ2-1,TRBV9,NA,NA,CASSVVGEDYYNEQFF,TGTGCCAGCAGCGTAGTCGGGGAGGACTACTACAATGAGCAGTTCTTC